The 12 T cell receptor beta chains listed next were all sequenced from one sample in a study of blood T cell repertoires in COVID-19. The method was immunoSEQ multiplex PCR; TCRdb's version includes in-frame clones alone and lacks a portion of them. The table shows 150,000 to 200,000 clones, with roughly 84% occurring only once. The sample comprised PBMCs or T cells enriched from blood (not recorded which). The receptors derive from a man between 60 and 75 years old who had recovered from COVID-19.

The J gene is TRBJ2-3, the V gene TRBV11-2; 10 bases are a match to TRBD2. There are 18 residues in the CDR3. With V trimmed by 1 base and J by 2 bases, 9 bases remained unmatched. The germline gives CDR1 SGHAT, CDR2 FQNNGV. The CDR3 is CASSLALTLAGDTDTQYF. The DNA for the CDR3 is TGTGCCAGCAGCTTAGCCCTAACTCTAGCGGGAGACACAGATACGCAGTATTTT.

The rearrangement uses TRBV5-5 and TRBJ2-1, with TRBD2 matching over 13 bases. CDR1 is SGHKS, CDR2 YYEKEE, per germline (reference sequence). V was clipped by 4 bases and J by 4 bases; unmatched bases: 11. The CDR3 consists of 18 residues. CDR3 sequence reads: CASSQLAGGPGSYNEQFF. In DNA, the CDR3 is TGTGCCAGCAGCCAACTAGCGGGAGGGCCGGGATCGTACAATGAGCAGTTCTTC.

The rearrangement joins TRBV28 to TRBJ2-7; 7 positions match TRBD2. The CDR3 has 13 amino acids. The junction had 7 bases not matched to a gene; V was cut back by 3 bases and J by 8 bases. Germline V CDR1 and CDR2: MDHEN, SYDVKM. CDR3 loop: CASSFRGGRKQYF. In nucleotides, the CDR3 is TGTGCCAGCAGTTTTCGCGGGGGACGGAAGCAGTACTTC. The full variable domain, rest sourced from reference TRBV28 and TRBJ2-7, is DVKVTQSSRYLVKRTGEKVFLECVQDMDHENMFWYRQDPGLGLRLIYFSYDVKMKEKGDIPEGYSVSREKKERFSLILESASTNQTSMYLCASSFRGGRKQYFGPGTRLTVT.

V gene TRBV6-5 combines with J gene TRBJ1-2, with D hard to call. This CDR3 is built from 13 residues. Trimming removed 4 bases from V and 8 bases from J, with 14 bases in between. The V gene's germline CDR1 is MNHEY and CDR2 SVGAGI. In DNA form, the CDR3 reads TGTGCCAGCAGTTCCGGGGTAGGAGGAGGCTACACCTTC. This sequence encodes CASSSGVGGGYTF.

V is TRBV5-1 and J is TRBJ1-2, with D unclear. Trimming stripped 4 bases from V and 4 bases from J, with 11 bases between. Germline CDR1 and CDR2: SGHRS and YFSETQ. CDR3 length equals 13 residues. In nucleotides, the CDR3 is TGCGCCAGCAGCCCGGAGGGTACCTATGGCTACACCTTC. It translates to CASSPEGTYGYTF.

The gene calls are TRBV5-4 and TRBJ1-2; possible D gene TRBD1, 6 bases. CDR3 size: 15 residues. V dropped 3 bases and J dropped 5 bases, with 17 bases sitting between them. Germline CDR1 and CDR2: SGHNT and YYREEE (reference sequence). CDR3 region: CASSYTRTVSYGYTF. CDR3 nucleotide sequence: TGTGCCAGCAGCTATACCCGGACAGTCTCTTATGGCTACACCTTC. The full variable domain, with the rest looked up from reference TRBV5-4 and TRBJ1-2, is ETGVTQSPTHLIKTRGQQVTLRCSSQSGHNTVSWYQQALGQGPQFIFQYYREEENGRGNFPPRFSGLQFPNYSSELNVNALELDDSALYLCASSYTRTVSYGYTFGSGTRLTVV.

This clone was found a few times. The chain carries TRBV18 and TRBJ1-3, with 9 bases that match TRBD1. Losses at the gene ends were 0 bases for V and 8 bases for J; bases not matched to a gene: 5. The CDR3 has 15 residues. From germline, CDR1 is KGHSH and CDR2 LQKENI. The CDR3 nucleotides are TGTGCCAGCTCACCACCTGGGGGACAGGGCCACACCATATATTTT. This gives the protein CASSPPGGQGHTIYF.

The V gene is TRBV5-4, the J gene TRBJ1-1; D unresolved. V lost 2 bases to trimming and J lost 1 base, with 6 bases between them. The germline V gene has CDR1 SGHNT and CDR2 YYREEE (reference sequence). There are 13 residues in the CDR3. CDR3 sequence: CASSFPGNTEAFF. DNA for the CDR3: TGTGCCAGCAGCTTTCCGGGGAACACTGAAGCTTTCTTT.

This clone occurred a few times. The rearrangement joins TRBV19 to TRBJ2-7; perhaps TRBD1 as D (5 bases). Trimming took 3 bases from V and 2 from J, leaving 11 bases between them. Germline CDR1 reads LNHDA; CDR2 reads SQIVND (reference sequence). The CDR3 runs to 14 residues. CDR3 sequence (DNA): TGTGCCAGTAGTATGGGGCAGGTCGCCTACGAGCAGTACTTC. Translation gives CASSMGQVAYEQYF. Drawing the rest from reference TRBV19 and TRBJ2-7, the complete variable domain is DGGITQSPKYLFRKEGQNVTLSCEQNLNHDAMYWYRQDPGQGLRLIYYSQIVNDFQKGDIAEGYSVSREKKESFPLTVTSAQKNPTAFYLCASSMGQVAYEQYFGPGTRLTVT.

This rearrangement joins TRBV5-5 to TRBJ2-5; D is possibly TRBD1 (6 bases). V shed 1 base and J shed 2 bases, with 6 bases lying between them. From germline, CDR1 is SGHKS and CDR2 YYEKEE (reference sequence). CDR3 size: 13 residues. The CDR3 DNA sequence: TGTGCCAGCAGCTTGCAGGGGCAAGAGACCCAGTACTTC. Residues: CASSLQGQETQYF.

The V gene is TRBV2, the J gene TRBJ2-1, with D tentatively TRBD1 (6 bases). The CDR3 is 17 amino acids. Trimming removed 4 bases at V and 2 bases at J, with 18 bases between. From germline, CDR1 is SNHLY and CDR2 FYNNEI. For the CDR3, the DNA is TGTGCCAGCAGTGCCCAAGCCCAGGGGAATACCTACAATGAGCAGTTCTTC. It is translated as CASSAQAQGNTYNEQFF.

The chain carries TRBV5-4 and TRBJ2-6; the match to TRBD1 covers 7 bases. Germline-derived CDR1 and CDR2 are SGHNT and YYREEE (reference sequence). The CDR3 is made up of 18 amino acids. Germline trimming cut 0 bases from V and 4 bases from J; bases unmatched to any gene: 10. The DNA of the CDR3 is TGTGCCAGCAGCTTGGACAGGGGCACAACCGGGGGGGCCAACGTCCTGACTTTC. This codes for CASSLDRGTTGGANVLTF.